Shown below are 27 T cell receptor beta chains from a single sample sequenced in a study of T-cell reconstitution after alpha-beta-depleted transplantation in children. A TCRbeta library incorporating unique molecular identifiers was prepared. TCRdb recomputed calls from the PCR reads with MiXCR, one row per CDR3 protein. The table shows hundreds of thousands of distinct CDR3 sequences, with about 24% occurring only once. This specimen consisted of PBMCs, mostly from graft donor cells, obtained 360 days after TCRalphabeta/CD19-depleted stem cell transplant. The receptors were gathered from a female patient aged 2 to 10 who had a stem cell transplant for congenital amegakaryocytic thrombocytopenia, so the T cells may come from the graft donor.

The V call is TRBV28, the J call TRBJ2-7; the D gene is possibly TRBD2 (5 bases). The CDR3 has 14 residues. V lost 6 bases to trimming and J lost 7 bases, with 19 bases between them. The V gene's germline CDR1 is MDHEN and CDR2 SYDVKM. The DNA for the CDR3 is TGTGCCAGCAGGGCTTGGGCTAGCCTAGGTGAGCAGTACTTC. It is translated as CASRAWASLGEQYF.

The table lists this clonotype with a few counts. This rearrangement joins TRBV6-2 or TRBV6-3 to TRBJ2-2; TRBD1 aligns across 10 bases. The CDR3 is made up of 14 amino acids. V gave up 6 bases and J gave up 7 bases; unmatched junction bases: 5. The germline gives CDR1 MNHEY, CDR2 SVGEGT. In DNA form, the CDR3 reads TGTGCCAGCAGATGGACAGGGGGGAGCGGGGAGCTGTTTTTT. Protein product: CASRWTGGSGELFF.

In its sample, this clonotype was seen many times. CDR3 protein: CASGDYNEQFF. The CDR3 region has the DNA TGCGCCAGTGGCGACTACAATGAGCAGTTCTTC. The chain recombines TRBV5-1 with TRBJ2-1; D remains ambiguous. V was cut by 8 bases and J by 3 bases, with 6 bases left in between. Germline V gene data show CDR1 as SGHRS and CDR2 as YFSETQ. The CDR3 consists of 11 residues.

The CDR3 spells CAIRGTGDSPLHF. The CDR3 DNA sequence: TGTGCCATCAGAGGGACAGGGGACTCACCCCTCCACTTT. This chain links TRBV10-3 with TRBJ1-6; 10 bases fit TRBD1. The CDR3 extends over 13 amino acids. CDR1 and CDR2 (germline): ENHRY, SYGVKD. V lost 6 bases, J lost 10 bases, and 3 bases stayed unmatched.

This clonotype was found a few times. V and J are TRBV24-1 and TRBJ2-7; D perhaps matches TRBD2 (5 bases). The germline V and J ends were trimmed by 8 bases and 1 base, with 5 bases remaining between them. This CDR3 region has 11 residues. Per the germline V gene, CDR1 is KGHDR and CDR2 is SFDVKD. The CDR3 DNA sequence: TGTGCCACCACGGGATCCTACGAGCAGTACTTC. This translates into CATTGSYEQYF.

There are a few counts of this clonotype. The V gene is TRBV2, the J gene TRBJ2-7, with TRBD2 matching over 7 bases. This CDR3 region has 15 residues. Germline-derived CDR1 and CDR2 are SNHLY and FYNNEI. J lost 1 base, V lost 3 bases, and 6 bases had no gene match. CDR3 sequence (DNA): TGTGCCAGCAGTGATGGGGGGGGAGAGTCCTACGAGCAGTACTTC. Protein sequence: CASSDGGGESYEQYF.

In this sample, this clonotype turned up a few times. J is TRBJ1-6 and V is TRBV28; D is possibly TRBD1 (5 bases). The CDR3 length is 15 residues. The ends were cut back, 8 bases at V and 10 bases at J, with 21 bases in the middle. Germline V CDR1 and CDR2: MDHEN, SYDVKM. CDR3: CASSVQGIRNSPLHF. CDR3 sequence (DNA): TGTGCCAGCTCTGTTCAGGGAATTAGGAACTCACCCCTCCACTTT.

This clonotype was observed a handful of times. CDR3 nucleotide sequence: TGTGCCAGCAGGAAGAGAGACTACGAGCAGTACTTC. The encoded protein is CASRKRDYEQYF. V and J are TRBV28 and TRBJ2-7; D is unresolved. The CDR3 length is 12 residues. V was shortened by 6 bases and J by 3 bases, with 9 bases between the two germline ends. Germline values: CDR1 MDHEN, CDR2 SYDVKM.

The V call is TRBV7-6, the J call TRBJ2-5, with unresolved D. Per the germline V gene, CDR1 is SGHVS and CDR2 is FNYEAQ. This CDR3 has 13 residues. V lost 4 bases to trimming and J lost 0 bases, with 6 bases between them. CDR3: CASSSGHQETQYF. The CDR3 DNA reads as TGTGCCAGCAGCTCGGGCCACCAAGAGACCCAGTACTTC.

The rearrangement joins TRBV20-1 to TRBJ1-6, with TRBD1 matching over 8 bases. V was pared by 0 bases and J by 7 bases, with 11 bases of the junction left unmatched. Germline CDR1 and CDR2: DFQATT and SNEGSKA (reference sequence). This CDR3 is built from 17 residues. CDR3 nucleotides: TGCAGTGCTAGAGATCCGAACAGGGGGGATAAAAATTCACCCCTCCACTTT. The encoded protein is CSARDPNRGDKNSPLHF.

The chain couples TRBV20-1 to TRBJ2-3, with D perhaps TRBD2 (6 bases). Germline assignment: CDR1 DFQATT and CDR2 SNEGSKA (reference sequence). CDR3 length: 18 amino acids. Trimming shortened V by 1 base and J by 5 bases, and 25 bases separated the two germline ends. The DNA of the CDR3 is TGCAGTGCTAGAGGGGGAGGCCATGATGGGCTCCGGAGAGATACGCAGTATTTT. The encoded protein is CSARGGGHDGLRRDTQYF.

There are a few counts of this clonotype. The CDR3 region is CASTGSSYNEQFF. The CDR3 nucleotides are TGTGCCAGCACGGGGAGTTCCTACAATGAGCAGTTCTTC. The chain joins TRBV19 to TRBJ2-1; D is perhaps TRBD2 (5 bases). V lost 9 bases to trimming and J lost 1 base, with 10 bases between them. This CDR3 is built from 13 residues. Germline lookup yields CDR1 LNHDA and CDR2 SQIVND (reference sequence).

A few counts support this clonotype. This chain joins TRBV6-2 or TRBV6-3 and TRBJ2-3, with a tentative D call TRBD2 (6 bases). Trimming took off 2 bases at V and 5 bases at J, with 17 bases between the two ends. From germline, CDR1 is MNHEY and CDR2 SVGEGT. The CDR3 totals 16 residues. The CDR3 region is CASSYGDWAWGDTQYF. The CDR3 DNA reads TGTGCCAGCAGTTACGGGGACTGGGCCTGGGGAGATACGCAGTATTTT.

This sequence joins TRBV6-5 and TRBJ2-1, with a possible D match to TRBD1 (6 bases). Deletions cut 0 bases from V and 12 bases from J, with 12 bases between. The CDR3 loop spans 13 amino acids. The germline V gene encodes CDR1 MNHEY and CDR2 SVGAGI. As DNA, the CDR3 is TGTGCCAGCAGTTACTCAAGGGGGTCGGTGCAGTTCTTC. Its translation: CASSYSRGSVQFF.

The chain couples TRBV20-1 to TRBJ2-7; unclear D gene. Trimming took off 2 bases at V and 6 bases at J, with 5 bases between the two ends. Germline V gives CDR1 DFQATT, CDR2 SNEGSKA (reference sequence). This CDR3 has 10 residues. The chain's CDR3 is CSARITEQYF. The CDR3 nucleotides are TGCAGTGCTAGAATAACCGAGCAGTACTTC.

The genes are TRBV7-6 and TRBJ1-1, with D perhaps matching TRBD1 (6 bases). Trimming removed 1 base at V and 6 bases at J, with 24 bases between. The V gene's germline CDR1 is SGHVS and CDR2 FNYEAQ. The CDR3 has 18 amino acids. CDR3 residues: CASSLGVADSPIRAEAFF. The CDR3 DNA reads TGTGCCAGCAGCTTAGGAGTTGCGGACAGCCCCATTCGCGCTGAAGCTTTCTTT. Supplemented by reference TRBV7-6 and TRBJ1-1, the full variable domain reads GAGVSQSPRYKVTKRGQDVALRCDPISGHVSLYWYRQALGQGPEFLTYFNYEAQQDKSGLPNDRFSAERPEGSISTLTIQRTEQRDSAMYRCASSLGVADSPIRAEAFFGQGTRLTVV.

V usage is TRBV7-8 and J usage is TRBJ2-2; tentatively, D is TRBD1 (6 bases). Germline values: CDR1 SGHVS, CDR2 FQNEAQ. The CDR3 sequence is 16 residues long. V was cut by 5 bases and J by 0 bases, with 13 bases left in between. The CDR3 nucleotides read TGTGCCAGCAGCCCGGGACAATTCGCGAACACCGGGGAGCTGTTTTTT. Protein product: CASSPGQFANTGELFF.

This clonotype was counted only a few times. The CDR3 is CASSHDASGAYEQYF. The DNA for the CDR3 is TGTGCCAGCAGCCACGACGCCTCCGGCGCCTACGAGCAGTACTTC. The chain links TRBV7-8 to TRBJ2-7; no firm D call. Germline values: CDR1 SGHVS, CDR2 FQNEAQ. The CDR3 totals 15 residues. V was cut by 5 bases and J by 2 bases, with 16 bases left in between. Supplemented by reference TRBV7-8 and TRBJ2-7, the full variable domain reads GAGVSQSPRYKVAKRGQDVALRCDPISGHVSLFWYQQALGQGPEFLTYFQNEAQLDKSGLPSDRFFAERPEGSVSTLKIQRTQQEDSAVYLCASSHDASGAYEQYFGPGTRLTVT.

The table lists this clonotype with a few counts. V and J are TRBV6-5 and TRBJ2-2, with 7 bases aligning to TRBD1. CDR1 MNHEY and CDR2 SVGAGI come from the germline V gene. CDR3 length: 17 amino acids. J lost 1 base, V lost 2 bases, and 7 bases had no gene match. The CDR3 nucleotides are TGTGCCAGCAGTTACACTGGACAGGTTTTGAACACCGGGGAGCTGTTTTTT. Encoded protein: CASSYTGQVLNTGELFF.

This clonotype showed up just a few times. The rearrangement uses TRBV5-1 and TRBJ1-2; no firm D call. Germline V CDR1 and CDR2: SGHRS, YFSETQ. Deletions cut 4 bases from V and 10 bases from J, with 14 bases between. This CDR3 contains 12 residues. CDR3 sequence: CASSETGSYYTF. The CDR3 nucleotides read TGCGCCAGCAGCGAGACCGGGTCCTACTACACCTTC.

This clonotype was detected ten times or more. The chain combines TRBV7-6 with TRBJ2-3, with unresolved D. Trimming removed 5 bases from V and 2 bases from J, with 11 bases in between. The CDR3 totals 14 residues. Germline V gene sequence: CDR1 SGHVS, CDR2 FNYEAQ. The CDR3 region is CASSPLTDTDTQYF. Written as DNA, the CDR3 is TGTGCCAGCAGCCCCCTGACGGACACAGATACGCAGTATTTT.

The chain uses TRBV20-1 and TRBJ2-7, with D possibly being TRBD2 (6 bases). The V gene's germline CDR1 is DFQATT and CDR2 SNEGSKA (reference sequence). The V and J ends lost 5 bases and 0 bases respectively, with 14 bases between them. The CDR3 is 14 residues long. The CDR3 DNA is TGCAGTGCTGCCCTTCGGGGGAGCTCCTACGAGCAGTACTTC. Translating it yields CSAALRGSSYEQYF.

This clonotype occurred a few times. The rearrangement uses TRBV29-1 and TRBJ2-3; D not certain. Trimming removed 6 bases at V and 2 bases at J, with 12 bases between. CDR1 is SQVTM and CDR2 is ANQGSEA in the germline V gene. This CDR3 is 13 amino acids long. The DNA of the CDR3 is TGCAGCGTACGGCGAAAACACACAGATACGCAGTATTTT. It specifies CSVRRKHTDTQYF.

This chain uses TRBV6-2 or TRBV6-3 with TRBJ2-2; 8 bases align to TRBD2. V dropped 4 bases and J dropped 4; count of bases not matched to a gene: 11. Germline V lookup: CDR1 MNHEY, CDR2 SVGEGT. The CDR3 sequence is 17 residues long. The CDR3 sequence is CASSSPRAGVGTGELFF. In DNA, the CDR3 is TGTGCCAGCAGTTCCCCAAGAGCGGGAGTTGGCACCGGGGAGCTGTTTTTT.

Worth noting for this clonotype: Without the conserved terminal phenylalanine or tryptophan, this CDR3 likely stems from a read error. The chain employs TRBV5-1 and TRBJ2-3; D ambiguous. The CDR3 is made up of 14 amino acids. Trimming shortened V by 0 bases and J by 1 base, and 6 bases separated the two germline ends. Germline CDR1 is SGHRS and CDR2 is YFSETQ. The CDR3 nucleotides are TGCGCCAGCAGCTTGGTGAAGGGCACAGATACGCAGTATTCT. This gives the protein CASSLVKGTDTQYS.

This clonotype occurred a few times. V and J are TRBV29-1 and TRBJ1-2; 7 nucleotides line up with TRBD1. V dropped 7 bases and J dropped 5; count of bases not matched to a gene: 7. Germline V gene lookup returns CDR1 SQVTM and CDR2 ANQGSEA. The CDR3 contains 12 residues. CDR3 in DNA: TGCAGCGCCTCTATGACAGGGTATGGCTACACCTTC. Protein sequence: CSASMTGYGYTF.

V and J are TRBV11-1 and TRBJ2-5; D possibly corresponds to TRBD1 (6 bases). Trimming stripped 6 bases from V and 3 bases from J, with 23 bases between. CDR1 and CDR2 from the germline V gene are SGHAT and FQDESV (reference sequence). This CDR3 is 17 amino acids long. The CDR3 bases are TGTGCCAGCAGGCGAGGTGCCTGGGCAGGGGAAGAAGAGACCCAGTACTTC. Protein sequence: CASRRGAWAGEEETQYF.